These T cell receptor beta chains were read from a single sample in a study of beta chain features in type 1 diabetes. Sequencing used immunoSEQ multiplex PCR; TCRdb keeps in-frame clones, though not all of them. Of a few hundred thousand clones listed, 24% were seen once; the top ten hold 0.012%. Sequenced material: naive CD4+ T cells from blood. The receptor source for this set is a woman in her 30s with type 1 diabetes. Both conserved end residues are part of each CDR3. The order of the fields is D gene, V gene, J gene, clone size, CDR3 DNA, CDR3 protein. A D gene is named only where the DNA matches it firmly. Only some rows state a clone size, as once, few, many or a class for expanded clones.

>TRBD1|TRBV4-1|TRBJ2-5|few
TGCGCCACCGCCTGGACAGGGTTCCAAGAGACCCAGTACTTC
CATAWTGFQETQYF
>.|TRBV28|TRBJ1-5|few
TGTGCCAGCACAACTCCAGGGAAGGATCAGCCCCAGCATTTT
CASTTPGKDQPQHF
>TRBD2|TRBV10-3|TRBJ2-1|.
TGTGCCACCGTTGAAGGACTAGCGGGAGGGGGCAGTGAGCAGTTCTTC
CATVEGLAGGGSEQFF
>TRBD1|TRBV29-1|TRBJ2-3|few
TGCAGCGTTGAACCTATGACAGGGGGTATGGATACGCAGTATTTT
CSVEPMTGGMDTQYF
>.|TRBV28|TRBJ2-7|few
TGTGCCAGCAGTTGGGACACCACCTACGAGCAGTACTTC
CASSWDTTYEQYF
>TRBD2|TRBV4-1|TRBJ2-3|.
TGCGCCAGCAGCCAAGGTCTAGCGGGAGGAGATACGCAGTATTTT
CASSQGLAGGDTQYF
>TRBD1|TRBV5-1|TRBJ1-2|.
TGCGCCAGCAGCTTTGGCGGGACAGGCTATGGCTACACCTTC
CASSFGGTGYGYTF
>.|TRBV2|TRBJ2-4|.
TGTGCCAGCAGTGAACAGGGATCGTTGGACATTCAGTACTTC
CASSEQGSLDIQYF
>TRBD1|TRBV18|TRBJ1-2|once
TGTGCCAGCTCACGCGACAGGGACGGCTACACCTTC
CASSRDRDGYTF
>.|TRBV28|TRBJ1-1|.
TGTGCCAGCAGTTTAAGCCGGAACACTGAAGCTTTCTTT
CASSLSRNTEAFF
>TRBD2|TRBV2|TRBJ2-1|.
TGTGCCAGCAGTGTACTAGCGGCTCTCAATGAGCAGTTCTTC
CASSVLAALNEQFF
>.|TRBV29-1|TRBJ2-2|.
TGCAGCGTTGAAATCCGCGGGCCCGGGGAGCTGTTTTTT
CSVEIRGPGELFF
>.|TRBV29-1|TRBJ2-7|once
TGCAGCGTTGCTGCGTTGGGAGGACTAACCTCCTACGAGCAGTACTTC
CSVAALGGLTSYEQYF
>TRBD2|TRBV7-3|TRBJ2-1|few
TGTGCCAGCAGCCCTTTCCTAGCGGGAGTTGGAGAGCAGTTCTTC
CASSPFLAGVGEQFF
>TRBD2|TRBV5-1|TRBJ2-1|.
TGCGCCAGCAGCTTGTTACTAGCGGGCCCCTACAATGAGCAGTTCTTC
CASSLLLAGPYNEQFF
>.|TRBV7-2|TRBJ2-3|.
TGTGCCAGCAGCGCGCAATCAGATACGCAGTATTTT
CASSAQSDTQYF
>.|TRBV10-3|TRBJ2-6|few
TGTGCCATCAGCGCCGACAAATTTAACTCTGGGGCCAACGTCCTGACTTTC
CAISADKFNSGANVLTF
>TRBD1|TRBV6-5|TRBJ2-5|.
TGTGCCAGCAGTTACTCAGGGGGCGTAGAGACCCAGTACTTC
CASSYSGGVETQYF
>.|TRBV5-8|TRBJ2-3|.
TGTGCCAGCAGCTTTGGGGTTAGCGGCAGCACAGATACGCAGTATTTT
CASSFGVSGSTDTQYF
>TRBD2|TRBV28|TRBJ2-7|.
TGTGCCAGCAGTTCAGATCCGGGACTAGCCTACGAGCAGTACTTC
CASSSDPGLAYEQYF
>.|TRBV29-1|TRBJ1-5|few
TGCAGCGCCGTGACAGGTACCAATCAGCCCCAGCATTTT
CSAVTGTNQPQHF
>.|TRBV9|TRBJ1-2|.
TGTGCCAGCAGCGCCCCTTTTAAACAAGGCTACACCTTC
CASSAPFKQGYTF
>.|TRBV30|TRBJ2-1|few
TGTGCCTGGAGTGTCGGGGGATCTAGGGACAATGAGCAGTTCTTC
CAWSVGGSRDNEQFF
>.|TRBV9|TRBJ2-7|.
TGTGCCAGCAGCGTAGGCCCAGTGGAGGGGTACGAGCAGTACTTC
CASSVGPVEGYEQYF
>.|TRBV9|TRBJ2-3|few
TGTGCCAGCAGCGTAAAAGGGTCCCGGGGAGATACGCAGTATTTT
CASSVKGSRGDTQYF
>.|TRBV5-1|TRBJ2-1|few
TGCGCCAGCAGCTTGAGGGTAGCGGCGAGCTCCTACAATGAGCAGTTCTTC
CASSLRVAASSYNEQFF
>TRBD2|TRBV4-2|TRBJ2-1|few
TGTGCCAGCAGCCAAGATGGGAGCGGGGGCTCCTACAATGAGCAGTTCTTC
CASSQDGSGGSYNEQFF
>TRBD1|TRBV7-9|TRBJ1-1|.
TGTGCCAGCAGCCTCAAGGACAGGGGCACTGAAGCTTTCTTT
CASSLKDRGTEAFF
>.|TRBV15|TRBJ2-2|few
TGTGCCACCACCAGAGATCCCCAGCGGGCCGGGGAGCTGTTTTTT
CATTRDPQRAGELFF
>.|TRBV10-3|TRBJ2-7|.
TGTGCCATCAGTGACCCCTCCGAGCAGTACTTC
CAISDPSEQYF
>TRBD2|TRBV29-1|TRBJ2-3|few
TGCAGCGATAAGCGGGATTCGAGCACAGATACGCAGTATTTT
CSDKRDSSTDTQYF
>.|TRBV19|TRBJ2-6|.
TGTGCCAGTAGTACGAGCTCTGGGGCCAACGTCCTGACTTTC
CASSTSSGANVLTF
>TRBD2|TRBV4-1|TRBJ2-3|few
TGCGCCAGCAGCCATATAGTAGCGGGAGGAAGTGCAGATACGCAGTATTTT
CASSHIVAGGSADTQYF
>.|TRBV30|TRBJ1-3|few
TGTGCCTGGAGTATCACACAGGGCTCTGGAAACACCATATATTTT
CAWSITQGSGNTIYF
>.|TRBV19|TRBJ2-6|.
TGTGCCAGTAGTATAAGGGGCAGCCTAAGGGCCAACGTCCTGACTTTC
CASSIRGSLRANVLTF
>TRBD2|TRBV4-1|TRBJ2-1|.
TGCGCCAGCAGCCCCTTGGTCGGCGGGAGGGACAATGAGCAGTTCTTC
CASSPLVGGRDNEQFF
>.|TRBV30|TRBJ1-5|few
TGTGCCTGGAGTGTACAGGTCCATCAACCCCAGCATTTT
CAWSVQVHQPQHF
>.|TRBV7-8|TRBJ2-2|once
TGTGCCAGCAGCTTAGGGGGCAGCACCGGGGAGCTGTTTTTT
CASSLGGSTGELFF
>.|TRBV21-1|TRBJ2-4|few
TGTCGGTTAGGGGTTCCAACAGACGTAGCCAAAAACATTCAGTACTTC
CRLGVPTDVAKNIQYF
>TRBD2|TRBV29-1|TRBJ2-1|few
TGCAGCGCCCGGGACTACTCCTACAATGAGCAGTTCTTC
CSARDYSYNEQFF
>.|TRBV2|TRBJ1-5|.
TGTGCCAGCAGTGAAGTAATTCAGCCCCAGCATTTT
CASSEVIQPQHF
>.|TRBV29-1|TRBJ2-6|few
TGCAGCGTTGCTCGGCGGTCCTCTGGGGCCAACGTCCTGACTTTC
CSVARRSSGANVLTF
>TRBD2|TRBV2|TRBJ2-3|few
TGTGCCAGCAGTGAACCGGGACTAGCTAGCACAGATACGCAGTATTTT
CASSEPGLASTDTQYF
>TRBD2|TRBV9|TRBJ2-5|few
TGTGCCAGCAGCGTAGGGAGGTCAGCGGGGGACCAAGAGACCCAGTACTTC
CASSVGRSAGDQETQYF
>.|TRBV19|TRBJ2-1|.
TGTGCCAGTAGTATAGAAGGTTGGCGGACTCAATACAATGAGCAGTTCTTC
CASSIEGWRTQYNEQFF
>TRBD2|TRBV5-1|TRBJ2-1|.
TGCGCCAGCAGCCTATTTAGCGGGATCTACAATGAGCAGTTCTTC
CASSLFSGIYNEQFF
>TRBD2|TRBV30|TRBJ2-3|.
TGTGCCTGGAGCAAAGGACTAGCGGGAGGGACAGATACGCAGTATTTT
CAWSKGLAGGTDTQYF
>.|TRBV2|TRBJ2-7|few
TGTGCCAGCAGTGAATCACGGGAGCAGTACTTC
CASSESREQYF
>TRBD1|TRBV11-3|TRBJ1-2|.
TGTGCCAGCAGCGTAGGGACAGACTATGGCTACACCTTC
CASSVGTDYGYTF
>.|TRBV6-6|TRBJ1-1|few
TGTGCCAGCCTCCGGGGGATTTGGTCTGAAGCTTTCTTT
CASLRGIWSEAFF
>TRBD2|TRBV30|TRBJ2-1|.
TGTGCCTGGAGTGTATCGGGGGTGGCGGGAGTGAATGAGCAGTTCTTC
CAWSVSGVAGVNEQFF
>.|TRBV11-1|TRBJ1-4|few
TGTGCCAGCAGCCCAGGCCGGAGGGCGAATGAAAAACTGTTTTTT
CASSPGRRANEKLFF
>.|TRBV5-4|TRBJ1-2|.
TGTGCCAGCAGCTTGGACCCAGCTAACTATGGCTACACCTTC
CASSLDPANYGYTF
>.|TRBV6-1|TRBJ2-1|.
TGTGCCAGCAGCAGTCGGGAGTCTGGGAGCAATGAGCAGTTCTTC
CASSSRESGSNEQFF
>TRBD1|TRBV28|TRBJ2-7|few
TGTGCCAGCAGTGGACCGGGACAGGGTTACGAGCAGTACTTC
CASSGPGQGYEQYF
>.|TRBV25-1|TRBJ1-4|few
TGTGCCAGCAGTGAGTGGCAGGGAGGTGAAAAACTGTTTTTT
CASSEWQGGEKLFF
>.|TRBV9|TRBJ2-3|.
TGTGCCAGCAGCCCCGATAGCGGTATCACAGATACGCAGTATTTT
CASSPDSGITDTQYF